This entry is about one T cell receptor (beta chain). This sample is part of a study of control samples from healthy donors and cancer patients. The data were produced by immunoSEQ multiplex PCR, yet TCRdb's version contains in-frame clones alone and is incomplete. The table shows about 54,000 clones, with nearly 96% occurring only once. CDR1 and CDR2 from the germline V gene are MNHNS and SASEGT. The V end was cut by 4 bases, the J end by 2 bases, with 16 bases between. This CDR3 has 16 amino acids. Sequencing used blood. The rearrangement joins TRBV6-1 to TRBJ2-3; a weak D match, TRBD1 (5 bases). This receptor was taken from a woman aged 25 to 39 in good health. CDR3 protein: CASSGVRVGATDTQYF. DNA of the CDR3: TGTGCCAGCAGTGGAGTACGAGTAGGGGCCACAGATACGCAGTATTTT.